Listed below are T cell receptor beta chains from one sample, sequenced in a study of molecular identifiers for immune sequencing clone quantification. Each CDR3 protein gets one entry after TCRdb re-called the PCR reads with MiXCR. The sample yields around 460,000 distinct CDR3 sequences, 25% seen once. The source material was naive CD8+ T cells from blood, with Jurkat cell RNA spiked in. Receptors originate from a human donor in good health. Some libraries in this study had Jurkat cell RNA spiked in. Both conserved end residues are part of each CDR3. The D gene is left open where the match is weak. The size of a clone is reported for some rows only, either as once, few or many, or as a class for expanded clones.

TRBV9	TRBJ2-1	TRBD2	few	TGTGCCAGCAGCGTACGAGGTAGCGGGGGACCCTACAATGAGCAGTTCTTC	CASSVRGSGGPYNEQFF
TRBV3-1	TRBJ2-3	.	few	TGTGCCAGCAGCCAAGAATCATATAGGGTAGATACGCAGTATTTT	CASSQESYRVDTQYF
TRBV27	TRBJ1-1	.	.	TGTGCCAGCAGTTTCCTTTCTAACACTGAAGCTTTCTTT	CASSFLSNTEAFF
TRBV20-1	TRBJ1-1	TRBD1	many	TGCAGTGCTAGTGGAGCAGGGGGCGCGGGGACTGAAGCTTTCTTT	CSASGAGGAGTEAFF
TRBV7-9	TRBJ2-3	TRBD2	many	TGTGCCAGCAGTAGACTAGCGGGGGGTACTTACGGCACAGATACGCAGTATTTT	CASSRLAGGTYGTDTQYF
TRBV5-6	TRBJ1-1	.	many	TGTGCCAGCAGCTTGTACAGGGCGACTGAAGCTTTCTTT	CASSLYRATEAFF
TRBV11-2	TRBJ2-3	TRBD1	many	TGTGCCAGCAGCTTAGGCTCGTACAGGGGGCAAACAGATACGCAGTATTTT	CASSLGSYRGQTDTQYF
TRBV19	TRBJ1-1	.	many	TGTGCCAGTAGTATCGGGGTCACTGAAGCTTTCTTT	CASSIGVTEAFF
TRBV6-5	TRBJ2-7	TRBD2	.	TGTGCCAGCAGTTACTCGCTAGCGGGGGGGTACGAGCAGTACTTC	CASSYSLAGGYEQYF
TRBV27	TRBJ1-2	.	few	TGTGCCAGCAGTTTATCCGACAAAGTCTGTGGCTACACCTTC	CASSLSDKVCGYTF
TRBV7-9	TRBJ2-7	.	.	TGTGCCAGCAGCTCCCCTGAGATTACGACAGGCTTGACGGCGTACGAGCAGTACTTC	CASSSPEITTGLTAYEQYF
TRBV9	TRBJ1-5	.	many	TGTGCCAGCAGCGTAGGGTTTAGCAATCAGCCCCAGCATTTT	CASSVGFSNQPQHF